Following are 19 T cell receptor beta chains from one sample sequenced in a study of OX40 agonist ivuxolimab in advanced cancers. The method was immunoSEQ multiplex PCR; TCRdb's version includes in-frame clones alone and lacks a portion of them. This repertoire shows tens of thousands of clones, 75% to 90% found once; its top ten account for roughly 17%. The starting material was CD4+ or CD8+ T cells sorted from blood, obtained in a trial of the OX40 agonist ivuxolimab. The receptors stem from an adult with an advanced solid tumor such as melanoma, head and neck, liver or kidney cancer.

The count of this clone is one. The chain couples TRBV28 to TRBJ1-4; a possible D gene is TRBD1 (5 bases). Trimming pared 6 bases from V and 10 bases from J, leaving 21 bases between. The CDR3 is 15 residues long. Germline CDR1 and CDR2: MDHEN and SYDVKM. In nucleotides, the CDR3 is TGTGCCAGCAGGGGGGGGATTCTGGAGCTGGGAAAACTGTTTTTT. It codes for CASRGGILELGKLFF.

This clone has just a few counts. The chain links TRBV5-1 to TRBJ1-2; the D is unclear. The CDR3 spans 13 residues. Deletions cut 0 bases from V and 4 bases from J, with 7 bases between. Germline V gene lookup returns CDR1 SGHRS and CDR2 YFSETQ. Written as DNA, the CDR3 is TGCGCCAGCAGCTTGGTGGGGAGCTATGGCTACACCTTC. The encoded protein is CASSLVGSYGYTF.

V gene TRBV6-4 combines with J gene TRBJ2-7; D is unclear. There are 14 residues in the CDR3. CDR1 and CDR2 (germline): MRHNA, SNTAGT. The germline V and J ends were trimmed by 8 bases and 3 bases, with 17 bases remaining between them. CDR3 coding DNA: TGTGCCAGCGGGCGTTATGATCCGGGCTACGAGCAGTACTTC. It is translated as CASGRYDPGYEQYF.

This CDR3 is CASSSNRDRGYGYTF. DNA for the CDR3: TGTGCCAGCAGTTCCAACCGCGACAGGGGCTATGGCTACACCTTC. This chain uses TRBV28 with TRBJ1-2, with TRBD1 identical over 8 bases. This CDR3 contains 15 residues. With V trimmed by 4 bases and J by 4 bases, 8 bases remained unmatched. Germline V gene data show CDR1 as MDHEN and CDR2 as SYDVKM.

The CDR3 reads CASSLGQGAAGNTIYF. The CDR3 DNA sequence: TGCGCCAGCAGCTTGGGACAGGGTGCGGCAGGAAACACCATATATTTT. The chain has TRBV5-1 and TRBJ1-3, with TRBD1 matching 7 bases. The V segment lost 0 bases and the J segment 4 bases; nucleotides outside the gene matches: 7. CDR3 size: 16 residues. Germline assignment: CDR1 SGHRS and CDR2 YFSETQ.

The chain joins TRBV28 to TRBJ1-4; tentatively, D is TRBD1 (5 bases). V lost 8 bases and J lost 7, with 14 bases in between. The CDR3 covers 13 residues. Germline V gene data show CDR1 as MDHEN and CDR2 as SYDVKM. The CDR3 DNA sequence: TGTGCCAGCCAGAGGGCGGGGGGTGAAAAACTGTTTTTT. It codes for CASQRAGGEKLFF.

V usage is TRBV19 and J usage is TRBJ2-6; D unclear. V shed 3 bases and J shed 0 bases, with 9 bases lying between them. Germline lookup yields CDR1 LNHDA and CDR2 SQIVND (reference sequence). The CDR3 is 16 amino acids. CDR3 in amino acids: CASSIFRVSGANVLTF. In nucleotides, the CDR3 is TGTGCCAGTAGTATCTTCCGGGTCTCTGGGGCCAACGTCCTGACTTTC.

The chain uses TRBV10-3 and TRBJ1-1; D unclear. Germline values: CDR1 ENHRY, CDR2 SYGVKD. The CDR3 runs 12 residues. Trimming removed 6 bases from V and 6 bases from J, with 11 bases in between. Here the CDR3 DNA reads TGTGCCATCAGCGGCGGGTACTCTGAAGCTTTCTTT. This codes for CAISGGYSEAFF.

The chain employs TRBV23-1 and TRBJ2-6; D is uncertain. TRBV23-1 is designated an ORF whose function remains uncertain. Between the trimmed V and J ends, which lost 7 bases and 7 bases, there was a span of 14 bases. The CDR3 runs to 14 residues. In DNA form, the CDR3 reads TGCGCCAGCACCGGCCCGTCTTGCGCCAACGTCCTGACTTTC. Protein product: CASTGPSCANVLTF.

The chain recombines TRBV10-3 with TRBJ2-2, with D perhaps given as TRBD1 or TRBD2 (5 bases each). The V gene's germline CDR1 is ENHRY and CDR2 SYGVKD. The CDR3 is made up of 13 amino acids. Trimming cost V 6 bases and J 6 bases, with 11 bases left between them. CDR3 loop: CAIRGVGAGELFF. DNA for the CDR3: TGTGCCATCAGGGGGGTTGGGGCCGGGGAGCTGTTTTTT.

This chain uses TRBV6-1 with TRBJ1-1, with 9 bases lining up with TRBD1. CDR3 length: 13 amino acids. Germline assignment: CDR1 MNHNS and CDR2 SASEGT. Trimming at V came to 8 bases and at J to 4 bases, leaving 5 bases not matched to a gene. The CDR3 nucleotides read TGTGCCAGCGGGACAGGGATATTCACTGAAGCTTTCTTT. Protein sequence: CASGTGIFTEAFF.

The V and J genes are TRBV9 and TRBJ2-3; D may be TRBD1 (6 bases). Trimming took off 4 bases at V and 2 bases at J, with 20 bases between the two ends. This CDR3 has 17 amino acids. Germline assignment: CDR1 SGDLS and CDR2 YYNGEE. The CDR3 loop is CASSSEKNRVATDTQYF. Written as DNA, the CDR3 is TGTGCCAGCAGCTCCGAAAAAAACAGGGTTGCCACAGATACGCAGTATTTT.

The chain links TRBV15 to TRBJ2-1; TRBD2 aligns across 12 bases. This CDR3 is 15 amino acids long. Germline V gene sequence: CDR1 LNHNV, CDR2 YYDKDF (reference sequence). J lost 4 bases, V lost 6 bases, and 4 bases had no gene match. The CDR3 nucleotides read TGTGCCACCAGTCCTGGACTAGCGGGGTACAATGAGCAGTTCTTC. Protein sequence: CATSPGLAGYNEQFF.

The rearrangement joins TRBV11-2 to TRBJ2-7; D unclear. V dropped 0 bases and J dropped 3 bases, with 9 bases sitting between them. Germline CDR1 SGHAT, CDR2 FQNNGV. CDR3 length: 14 amino acids. CDR3 loop: CASSLDGPLYEQYF. In nucleotides, the CDR3 is TGTGCCAGCAGCTTAGATGGGCCTCTCTACGAGCAGTACTTC.

The chain links TRBV11-1 to TRBJ2-5, with D tentatively TRBD1 (6 bases). Germline V gene sequence: CDR1 SGHAT, CDR2 FQDESV (reference sequence). This CDR3 region has 14 residues. The V end lost 4 bases, the J end lost 1 base, and 10 bases lay between the germline ends. The CDR3 sequence: CASSYYRVQETQYF. DNA for the CDR3: TGTGCCAGCAGCTATTACAGGGTCCAAGAGACCCAGTACTTC. Full variable domain (rest looked up from reference TRBV11-1 and TRBJ2-5): EAEVAQSPRYKITEKSQAVAFWCDPISGHATLYWYRQILGQGPELLVQFQDESVVDDSQLPKDRFSAERLKGVDSTLKIQPAELGDSAMYLCASSYYRVQETQYFGPGTRLLVL.

This chain links TRBV14 with TRBJ2-3; the match to TRBD2 covers 12 bases. With V trimmed by 9 bases and J by 2 bases, 3 bases remained unmatched. CDR1 is SGHDN and CDR2 is FVKESK in the germline V gene. This CDR3 is built from 14 residues. CDR3 in DNA: TGTGCCAGATCTAGCGGGAGGGTCACAGATACGCAGTATTTT. Amino acids: CARSSGRVTDTQYF.

The rearrangement uses TRBV9 and TRBJ1-4, with D hard to call. Trimming removed 4 bases at V and 8 bases at J, with 18 bases between. This CDR3 has 15 residues. CDR1 is SGDLS, CDR2 YYNGEE, per germline. The CDR3 DNA follows: TGTGCCAGCAGCCCCAAGACGGGGTATGGAGAAAAACTGTTTTTT. Protein sequence: CASSPKTGYGEKLFF.

The V gene is TRBV9, the J gene TRBJ2-7, with D unresolved. The CDR3 totals 17 residues. CDR1 and CDR2 from the germline V gene are SGDLS and YYNGEE. V was cut by 4 bases and J by 4 bases, with 24 bases left in between. CDR3 sequence reads: CASSFAASMGLKYEQYF. Here the CDR3 DNA reads TGTGCCAGCAGCTTTGCAGCATCAATGGGATTAAAGTACGAGCAGTACTTC.

The chain employs TRBV28 and TRBJ1-2, with D possibly matching TRBD1 (6 bases). The CDR3 is 12 residues long. Trimming shortened V by 7 bases and J by 4 bases, and 10 bases separated the two germline ends. Germline values: CDR1 MDHEN, CDR2 SYDVKM. The CDR3 protein is CASTGAVYGYTF. The CDR3 region has the DNA TGTGCCAGCACGGGGGCAGTCTATGGCTACACCTTC.